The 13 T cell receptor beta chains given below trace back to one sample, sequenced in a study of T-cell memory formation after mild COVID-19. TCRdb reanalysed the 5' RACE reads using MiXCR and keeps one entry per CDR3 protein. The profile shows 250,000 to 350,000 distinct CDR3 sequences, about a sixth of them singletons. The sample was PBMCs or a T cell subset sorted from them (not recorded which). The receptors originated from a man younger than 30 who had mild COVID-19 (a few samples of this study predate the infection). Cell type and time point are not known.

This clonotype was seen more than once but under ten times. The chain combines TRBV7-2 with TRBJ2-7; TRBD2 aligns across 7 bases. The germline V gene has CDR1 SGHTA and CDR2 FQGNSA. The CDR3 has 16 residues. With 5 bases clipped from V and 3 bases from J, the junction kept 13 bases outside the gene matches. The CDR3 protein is CASSPGGVGLGYEQYV. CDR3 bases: TGTGCCAGCAGCCCTGGGGGGGTTGGCTTGGGCTACGAGCAGTACGTC.

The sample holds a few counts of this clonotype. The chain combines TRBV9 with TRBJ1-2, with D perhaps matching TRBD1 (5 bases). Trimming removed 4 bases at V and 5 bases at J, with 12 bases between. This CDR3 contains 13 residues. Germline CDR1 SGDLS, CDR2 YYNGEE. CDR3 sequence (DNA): TGTGCCAGCAGCAACCTCGACAGATATGGCTACACCTTC. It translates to CASSNLDRYGYTF. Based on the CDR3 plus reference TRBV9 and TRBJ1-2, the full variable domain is DSGVTQTPKHLITATGQRVTLRCSPRSGDLSVYWYQQSLDQGLQFLIQYYNGEERAKGNILERFSAQQFPDLHSELNLSSLELGDSALYFCASSNLDRYGYTFGSGTRLTVV.

In DNA, the CDR3 is TGCAGCGCCGGAGAGTCTGGGGCCAACGTCCTGACTTTC. It encodes CSAGESGANVLTF. V is TRBV29-1 and J is TRBJ2-6; D unclear. This CDR3 region has 13 residues. Germline lookup yields CDR1 SQVTM and CDR2 ANQGSEA. Trimming removed 7 bases from V and 1 base from J, with 8 bases in between.

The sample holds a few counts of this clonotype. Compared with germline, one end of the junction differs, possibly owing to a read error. CDR3 in amino acids: CASTLGSGAADTQYF. The CDR3 bases are TGTGCCAGCACCTTAGGATCGGGGGCGGCGGATACGCAGTATTTT. This rearrangement joins TRBV7-2 to TRBJ2-3; D might be TRBD1 or TRBD2, each matching 6 bases. The CDR3 is made up of 15 amino acids. Germline lookup yields CDR1 SGHTA and CDR2 FQGNSA.

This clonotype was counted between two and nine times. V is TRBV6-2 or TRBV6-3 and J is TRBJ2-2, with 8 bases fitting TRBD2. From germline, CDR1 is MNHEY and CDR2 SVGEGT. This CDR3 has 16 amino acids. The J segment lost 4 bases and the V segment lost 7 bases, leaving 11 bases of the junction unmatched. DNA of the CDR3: TGTGCCAGCATCTATCGGGCTAGCGGGCGCACCGGGGAGCTGTTTTTT. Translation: CASIYRASGRTGELFF.

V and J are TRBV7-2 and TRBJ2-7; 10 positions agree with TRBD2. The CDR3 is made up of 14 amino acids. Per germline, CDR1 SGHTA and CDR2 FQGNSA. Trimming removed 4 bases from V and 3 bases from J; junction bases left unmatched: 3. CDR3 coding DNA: TGTGCCAGCAGCTGGAGCGGGGGGGACTACGAGCAGTACTTC. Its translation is CASSWSGGDYEQYF.

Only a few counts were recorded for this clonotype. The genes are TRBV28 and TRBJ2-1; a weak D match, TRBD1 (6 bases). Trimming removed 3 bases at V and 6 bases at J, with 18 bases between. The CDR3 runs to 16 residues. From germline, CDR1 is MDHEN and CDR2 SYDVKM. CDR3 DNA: TGTGCCAGCAGTTTCAATCCAAACAGGGTGATCAATGAGCAGTTCTTC. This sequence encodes CASSFNPNRVINEQFF.

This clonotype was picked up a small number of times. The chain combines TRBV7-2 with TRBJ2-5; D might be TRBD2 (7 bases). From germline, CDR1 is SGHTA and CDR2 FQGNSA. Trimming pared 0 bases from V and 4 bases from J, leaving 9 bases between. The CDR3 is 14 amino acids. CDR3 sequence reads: CASSLAGGVETQYF. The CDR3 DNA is TGTGCCAGCAGCTTAGCAGGGGGGGTAGAGACCCAGTACTTC.

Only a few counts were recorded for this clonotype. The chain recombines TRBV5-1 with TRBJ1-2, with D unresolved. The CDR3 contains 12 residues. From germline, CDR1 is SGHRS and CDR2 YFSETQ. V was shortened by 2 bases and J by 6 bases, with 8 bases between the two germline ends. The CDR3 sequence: CASSFAGHGYTF. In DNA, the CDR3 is TGCGCCAGCAGCTTCGCCGGGCATGGCTACACCTTC.

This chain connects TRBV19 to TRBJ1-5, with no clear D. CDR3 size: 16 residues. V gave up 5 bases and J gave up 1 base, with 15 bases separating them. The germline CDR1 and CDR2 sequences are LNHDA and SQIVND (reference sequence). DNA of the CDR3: TGTGCCAGTAGTCGCAAGAAGGGCAGCAGCAATCAGCCCCAGCATTTT. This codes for CASSRKKGSSNQPQHF. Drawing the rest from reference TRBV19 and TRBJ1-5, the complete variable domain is DGGITQSPKYLFRKEGQNVTLSCEQNLNHDAMYWYRQDPGQGLRLIYYSQIVNDFQKGDIAEGYSVSREKKESFPLTVTSAQKNPTAFYLCASSRKKGSSNQPQHFGDGTRLSIL.

The CDR3 sequence is CSARQGGQPQHF. DNA for the CDR3: TGCAGCGCCCGACAGGGCGGGCAGCCCCAGCATTTT. This sequence joins TRBV29-1 and TRBJ1-5; TRBD1 agrees at 7 bases. CDR1 and CDR2 from the germline V gene are SQVTM and ANQGSEA. V shed 7 bases, J shed 7 bases, and the junction held 7 bases outside the gene matches. This CDR3 region has 12 residues. The complete variable domain, with remaining parts taken from reference TRBV29-1 and TRBJ1-5, reads SAVISQKPSRDICQRGTSLTIQCQVDSQVTMMFWYRQQPGQSLTLIATANQGSEATYESGFVIDKFPISRPNLTFSTLTVSNMSPEDSSIYLCSARQGGQPQHFGDGTRLSIL.

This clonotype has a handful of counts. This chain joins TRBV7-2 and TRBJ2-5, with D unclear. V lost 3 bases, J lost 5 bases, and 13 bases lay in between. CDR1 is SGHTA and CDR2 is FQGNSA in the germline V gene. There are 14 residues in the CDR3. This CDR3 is CASSFRPQAETQYF. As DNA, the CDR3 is TGTGCCAGCAGCTTTCGACCCCAGGCGGAGACCCAGTACTTC.

CDR3: CASSDRGKGTDTQYF. CDR3 coding DNA: TGTGCCAGCAGCGATCGAGGCAAGGGGACGGATACGCAGTATTTT. The genes are TRBV7-9 and TRBJ2-3; D could derive from TRBD1 or TRBD2 (5 bases each). With 5 bases removed from V and 6 bases from J, the gap between germline ends came to 18 bases. CDR3 length: 15 residues. The germline gives CDR1 SEHNR, CDR2 FQNEAQ (reference sequence).